This record looks at one T cell receptor beta chain sequence and its context. Its target is not known. Nominally healthy donors provided the samples, though records likely missed some immune exposures. This CDR3 is 15 amino acids long. Vbeta (60) and Jbeta (13) primers were used in the PCR. Sequencing used immunoSEQ multiplex PCR; TCRdb keeps in-frame clones, though not all of them. The sample consists of some 130,000 clones, about 64% of them appearing once. This entry belongs to a study of cytomegalovirus exposure and HLA in healthy donors. The study's findings and limits: Researchers left out some V segments, among them TRBV6-2 and TRBV6-3, as indistinguishable.

The J gene is TRBJ2-1, the V gene TRBV12-1; the table's D gene call, TRBD2, was not cross checked with the DNA. TRBV12-1 is listed as a pseudogene. This TCR came from a woman aged 40 to 49 in good health and CMV-seronegative. Sequencing used PBMCs. The DNA for the CDR3 is TGTGCCAGCAGCTATACCGGGGGGGCCGACAATGAGCAGTTCTTC. This translates into CASSYTGGADNEQFF.